This T cell receptor (beta chain) comes out of a study of radiation and T cells in renal cell carcinoma. Study-wide results and limits: Pretreatment tumor biopsies were lacking, so baseline clonotypes are unknown.

About this clone: The target antigen is unknown.

Clones were sequenced by immunoSEQ multiplex PCR, and TCRdb holds only the in-frame ones, with some missing. The profile shows about 170,000 clones, around 89% of them singletons. Time point noted: blood 4 weeks post-SBRT, at nephrectomy. Documented treatment: 15 Gy SBRT to primary tumor, nephrectomy 4 weeks later. Nephrectomy followed 15 Gy stereotactic body radiation by 4 weeks. Blood was sampled at baseline, 2 weeks and 4 weeks after SBRT. The patient's renal cell carcinoma had clear cell pathology. The TCR sequence derives from a woman aged 45-65 years with renal cell carcinoma. This specimen consisted of blood, obtained from a patient whose treatment included radiotherapy and nephrectomy.

This CDR3 reads CASSQSPSNTEAFF. The CDR3 nucleotides are TGTGCCAGCAGCCAGAGCCCATCGAACACTGAAGCTTTCTTT. This chain connects TRBV7-2 to TRBJ1-1; no clear D gene. The CDR3 extends over 14 amino acids. V lost 5 bases, J lost 1 base, and 11 bases lay in between. Germline CDR1 reads SGHTA; CDR2 reads FQGNSA.